The rows below give T cell receptor beta chains drawn from one sample of a study of shared clonotypes between healthy human individuals. The repertoire was sequenced with immunoSEQ multiplex PCR; TCRdb's copy has only in-frame clones and lacks some. The data show about 2,100,000 clones, just over 90% seen once. The sequencing sample was made of naive CD8+ T cells from PBMCs. The source of these receptors is a man aged 18 to 29 in good health. Some clones in this sample may be carry-over from other donors' samples. Each CDR3 is given without its conserved first and last residue.

v_gene	j_gene	CDR3aa
TRBV27	TRBJ2-1	ASSPLWYNEQF
TRBV4-1	TRBJ1-3	ASSQEQTASSGNTIY
TRBV6-5	TRBJ1-1	ASSELAF
TRBV7-6	TRBJ2-5	ASSLARGSQETQY
TRBV27	TRBJ2-7	ASSLVGTTTAEQY
TRBV10-2	TRBJ2-1	ASTTGGSSYNEQF
TRBV27	TRBJ2-1	ASSLAPPGQGALTVHNEQF
TRBV10-2	TRBJ2-5	ASSKTGWFETQY
TRBV7-8	TRBJ2-2	ASSLRAGTEAGELF
TRBV7-9	TRBJ2-3	ASSSGPVGAGGTDTQY
TRBV7-9	TRBJ1-5	ASSPDGGYQPQH
TRBV10-3	TRBJ2-7	AIRTSGHEQY
TRBV11-3	TRBJ2-7	ASSLLTGKGYEQY
TRBV9	TRBJ2-5	ASSVDSQETQY
TRBV10-3	TRBJ1-1	AISGTLNTEAF
TRBV4-1	TRBJ2-3	ASSQEKDRELSDTQY
TRBV11-2	TRBJ1-2	ASSLDRADGYT
TRBV19	TRBJ2-7	ASSIRTSGTISYEQY
TRBV25-1	TRBJ2-1	ASSEGPPLNEQF
TRBV11-2	TRBJ2-7	ASSLDRLHGYEQY
TRBV27	TRBJ2-5	ASGRRRETQY
TRBV27	TRBJ2-7	ASAERPGRAYEQY